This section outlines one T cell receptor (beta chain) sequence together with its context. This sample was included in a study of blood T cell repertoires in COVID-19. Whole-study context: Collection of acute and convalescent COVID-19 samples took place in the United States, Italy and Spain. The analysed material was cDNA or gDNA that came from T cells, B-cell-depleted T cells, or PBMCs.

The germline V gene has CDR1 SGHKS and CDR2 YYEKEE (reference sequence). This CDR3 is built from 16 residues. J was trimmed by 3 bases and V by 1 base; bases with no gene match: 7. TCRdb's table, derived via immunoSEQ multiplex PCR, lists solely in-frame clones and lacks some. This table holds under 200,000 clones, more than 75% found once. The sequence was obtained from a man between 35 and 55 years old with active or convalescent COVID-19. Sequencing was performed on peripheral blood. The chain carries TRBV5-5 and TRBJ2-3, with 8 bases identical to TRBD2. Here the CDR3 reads CASSLSSGGGTDTQYF. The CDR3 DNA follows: TGTGCCAGCAGCTTGAGCAGCGGGGGAGGGACAGATACGCAGTATTTT.